The 22 T cell receptor beta chains given below trace back to one sample, sequenced in a study of cytotoxic CD8 clonotypes in ibrutinib-treated CLL. The protocol was immunoSEQ multiplex PCR, while the TCRdb copy is restricted to in-frame clones and leaves out a portion. The sample consists of about 300,000 clones, about 64% of them appearing once. Here the sequenced sample was PBMCs, taken after 36 months of ibrutinib treatment. Receptors originate from a human donor with chronic lymphocytic leukemia.

The chain is built from TRBV4-2 and TRBJ2-5; TRBD1 is a possible D gene (6 bases). Germline CDR1 reads LGHNA; CDR2 reads YNFKEQ. V dropped 5 bases and J dropped 5 bases, with 24 bases sitting between them. The CDR3 has 17 amino acids. CDR3 DNA sequence: TGTGCCAGCAGCAAAGGGCGGCGGACAGTAATGCCCGAGACCCAGTACTTC. As protein: CASSKGRRTVMPETQYF.

The count of this clone is one. V is TRBV19 and J is TRBJ2-1; D ambiguous. Deletions cut 7 bases from V and 0 bases from J, with 7 bases between. This CDR3 has 13 residues. CDR1 is LNHDA, CDR2 SQIVND, per germline (reference sequence). This CDR3 is CASMSPSYNEQFF. In DNA form, the CDR3 reads TGTGCCAGTATGTCCCCCTCCTACAATGAGCAGTTCTTC.

The chain uses TRBV5-4 and TRBJ2-7; D is unresolved. With 1 base removed from V and 2 bases from J, the gap between germline ends came to 10 bases. CDR3 size: 14 residues. CDR1 is SGHNT, CDR2 YYREEE, per germline (reference sequence). The CDR3 nucleotides read TGTGCCAGCAGCTTGAGGAACTACACCTACGAGCAGTACTTC. It translates to CASSLRNYTYEQYF.

The V call is TRBV19, the J call TRBJ2-5, with a possible D match to TRBD1 (5 bases). Germline lookup yields CDR1 LNHDA and CDR2 SQIVND (reference sequence). Trimming took 3 bases from V and 3 from J, leaving 20 bases between them. The CDR3 length is 17 residues. The CDR3 here is CASSIGTKRKGKETQYF. The CDR3, as DNA: TGTGCCAGTAGTATTGGTACCAAAAGAAAGGGGAAAGAGACCCAGTACTTC.

The chain combines TRBV7-3 with TRBJ2-3; 10 bases line up with TRBD1. This CDR3 has 15 amino acids. V shed 4 bases, J shed 6 bases, and the junction held 7 bases outside the gene matches. Looked up from germline, CDR1 is SGHTA and CDR2 is FQGTGA. CDR3 protein: CASSWTGGRRDTQYF. The CDR3 coding sequence is TGTGCCAGCAGCTGGACAGGGGGAAGGAGGGATACGCAGTATTTT.

The J gene is TRBJ2-3, the V gene TRBV4-2; TRBD2 is a possible D gene (6 bases). V was shortened by 3 bases and J by 0 bases, with 13 bases between the two germline ends. Germline V CDR1 and CDR2: LGHNA, YNFKEQ. The CDR3 length is 16 residues. CDR3 bases: TGTGCCAGCAGCCAGAATACCGGGGGAAGCACAGATACGCAGTATTTT. It is translated as CASSQNTGGSTDTQYF.

This clone was seen only a few times. The genes are TRBV9 and TRBJ2-3; 7 nucleotides agree with TRBD2. The CDR3 loop spans 13 amino acids. CDR1 and CDR2 from the germline V gene are SGDLS and YYNGEE. Trimming took 4 bases from V and 7 from J; bases not matched to a gene: 6. CDR3 DNA: TGTGCCAGCAGCACACCGGGACTAAATACGCAGTATTTT. It specifies CASSTPGLNTQYF.

V is TRBV7-2 and J is TRBJ2-2; D not certain. Germline V gene lookup returns CDR1 SGHTA and CDR2 FQGNSA. The CDR3 has 13 amino acids. Between the trimmed V and J ends, which lost 6 bases and 6 bases, there was a span of 11 bases. The CDR3 DNA sequence: TGTGCCAGCAGTTCGATTAGTCCCGGGGAGCTGTTTTTT. As protein: CASSSISPGELFF. The full variable domain, rest sourced from reference TRBV7-2 and TRBJ2-2, is GAGVSQSPSNKVTEKGKDVELRCDPISGHTALYWYRQSLGQGLEFLIYFQGNSAPDKSGLPSDRFSAERTGGSVSTLTIQRTQQEDSAVYLCASSSISPGELFFGEGSRLTVL.

This clone has a single count. The gene calls are TRBV6-5 and TRBJ2-3, with no clear D. Looked up from germline, CDR1 is MNHEY and CDR2 is SVGAGI. Trimming left V 4 bases short and J 0 bases short, with 11 bases between. This CDR3 is built from 15 residues. The CDR3 is CASSFQLTSTDTQYF. CDR3 coding DNA: TGTGCCAGCAGTTTTCAACTTACTAGCACAGATACGCAGTATTTT.

The rearrangement links TRBV5-1 to TRBJ1-4; D gene ambiguous. The germline V gene encodes CDR1 SGHRS and CDR2 YFSETQ. The germline V and J ends were trimmed by 3 bases and 0 bases, with 9 bases remaining between them. CDR3 length: 15 amino acids. The chain's CDR3 is CASSSDSATNEKLFF. The CDR3 nucleotides read TGCGCCAGCAGCTCAGACTCTGCAACTAATGAAAAACTGTTTTTT.

This clone was recorded a few times. The rearrangement joins TRBV11-3 to TRBJ2-7; TRBD1 aligns across 8 bases. This CDR3 is 13 amino acids long. CDR1 SGHNT and CDR2 YENEEA come from the germline V gene. Unmatched junction bases numbered 4, after V lost 4 bases and J lost 5 bases. CDR3 bases: TGTGCCAGCAGCTCGGACAGGGCCAACGAGCAGTACTTC. Its protein is CASSSDRANEQYF.

This chain links TRBV9 with TRBJ2-2; 8 nucleotides agree with TRBD1. Trimming at V came to 3 bases and at J to 8 bases, leaving 9 bases not matched to a gene. Germline CDR1 and CDR2: SGDLS and YYNGEE. The CDR3 covers 15 residues. The CDR3 region is CASSDAGTGGGELFF. In nucleotides, the CDR3 is TGTGCCAGCAGCGACGCCGGGACAGGAGGAGGGGAGCTGTTTTTT.

This chain connects TRBV2 to TRBJ2-1; D is possibly TRBD2 (7 bases). Germline CDR1 reads SNHLY; CDR2 reads FYNNEI. The CDR3 covers 13 residues. V was clipped by 6 bases and J by 7 bases, with 13 bases between them. This chain's CDR3 is CASREGGQNEQFF. CDR3 in DNA: TGTGCCAGCAGGGAGGGGGGGCAAAATGAGCAGTTCTTC.

The rearrangement joins TRBV6-1 to TRBJ1-2; D perhaps matches TRBD1 (6 bases). CDR1 MNHNS and CDR2 SASEGT come from the germline V gene. V dropped 4 bases and J dropped 2 bases, with 17 bases sitting between them. The CDR3 extends over 16 amino acids. The CDR3 DNA follows: TGTGCCAGCAGTGCTCCGACAGGAAAGGGGAACTATGGCTACACCTTC. This gives the protein CASSAPTGKGNYGYTF.

The chain carries TRBV6-5 and TRBJ1-5; D gene ambiguous. V lost 3 bases, J lost 6 bases, and 12 bases lay in between. The CDR3 length is 14 residues. CDR1 MNHEY and CDR2 SVGAGI come from the germline V gene. CDR3 sequence (DNA): TGTGCCAGCAGTTATTTGGTAGGAGGTCAGCCCCAGCATTTT. Amino acids: CASSYLVGGQPQHF.

This clone was recorded a few times. The chain has TRBV15 and TRBJ2-7, with D unresolved. V shed 4 bases and J shed 2 bases, with 3 bases lying between them. Per the germline V gene, CDR1 is LNHNV and CDR2 is YYDKDF (reference sequence). The length of the CDR3 is 11 residues. CDR3 region: CATSKAYEQYF. CDR3 in DNA: TGTGCCACCAGCAAGGCCTACGAGCAGTACTTC.

V and J are TRBV13 and TRBJ2-3, with 7 bases fitting TRBD2. From germline, CDR1 is PRHDT and CDR2 FYEKMQ (reference sequence). This CDR3 region has 15 residues. With V trimmed by 5 bases and J by 0 bases, 5 bases remained unmatched. The CDR3 sequence: CASSPGRGSTDTQYF. CDR3 sequence (DNA): TGTGCCAGCAGCCCAGGGCGGGGGAGCACAGATACGCAGTATTTT.

This clone showed up just once. The rearrangement joins TRBV9 to TRBJ2-3; TRBD2 aligns across 12 bases. J was trimmed by 0 bases and V by 0 bases; bases with no gene match: 5. The CDR3 loop spans 18 amino acids. Germline CDR1 is SGDLS and CDR2 is YYNGEE. CDR3 loop: CASSVAASGGDSTDTQYF. The CDR3 coding sequence is TGTGCCAGCAGCGTAGCGGCTAGCGGGGGGGATAGCACAGATACGCAGTATTTT.

This clone came up a few times. The V and J genes are TRBV7-3 and TRBJ2-7; the match to TRBD1 covers 10 bases. The CDR3 sequence is 15 residues long. Germline V gene lookup returns CDR1 SGHTA and CDR2 FQGTGA. V lost 5 bases and J lost 2; bases outside the gene matches: 6. Here the CDR3 DNA reads TGTGCCAGCAGCCGTACCGGGACAGGGGCCTACGAGCAGTACTTC. The encoded protein is CASSRTGTGAYEQYF.

The chain has TRBV2 and TRBJ1-2; D ambiguous. V was clipped by 7 bases and J by 2 bases, with 11 bases between them. The CDR3 has 13 amino acids. CDR1 is SNHLY and CDR2 is FYNNEI in the germline V gene. The CDR3 loop is CASKGGRNYGYTF. CDR3 in DNA: TGTGCCAGCAAGGGTGGGAGAAACTATGGCTACACCTTC.

This clone was seen only a few times. The chain recombines TRBV5-1 with TRBJ1-2, with 8 bases identical to TRBD1. With V trimmed by 5 bases and J by 3 bases, 9 bases remained unmatched. This CDR3 spans 15 amino acids. Germline V gene sequence: CDR1 SGHRS, CDR2 YFSETQ. CDR3 DNA: TGCGCCAGCAGTCGTGGACAGGGCACGGACTATGGCTACACCTTC. This sequence encodes CASSRGQGTDYGYTF.

The chain joins TRBV2 to TRBJ2-6; 13 nucleotides agree with TRBD2. Trimming at V came to 10 bases and at J to 1 base, leaving 4 bases not matched to a gene. Germline CDR1 SNHLY, CDR2 FYNNEI. This CDR3 has 16 residues. This CDR3 reads CATKTSGGSGANVLTF. The DNA of the CDR3 is TGTGCCACCAAGACTAGCGGGGGGTCTGGGGCCAACGTCCTGACTTTC.